Listed below are T cell receptor beta chains from one sample, sequenced in a study of CD8+CD57+ T cells in acquired aplastic anemia. TCRdb re-called the reads with MiXCR, one entry per CDR3 protein. This table holds around 150,000 distinct CDR3 sequences, 45% to 55% found once. The sequencing sample was made of sorted CD4+, CD8+, or CD8+CD57+ T cells (not recorded which) from PBMCs. These receptors came from a human donor with aplastic anemia. Both conserved end residues are part of each CDR3. D genes are given only for firm matches. The size field is filled for only some rows; it gives once, few, many or a size class.

>.|.|TRBV9|TRBJ2-2
CASSVVGGLDTGELFF
TGTGCCAGCAGCGTAGTAGGGGGGCTCGACACCGGGGAGCTGTTTTTT
>.|.|TRBV27|TRBJ1-5
CASRWGISGQPQHF
TGTGCCAGCAGGTGGGGGATTTCAGGTCAGCCCCAGCATTTT
>many|.|TRBV7-8|TRBJ2-1
CASRPTGNSYNEQFF
TGTGCCAGCAGACCCACAGGGAATTCCTACAATGAGCAGTTCTTC
>many|TRBD2|TRBV25-1|TRBJ2-7
CASSERRSTGTSLGEQYF
TGTGCCAGCAGTGAGCGAAGGAGTACCGGGACTAGCTTGGGAGAGCAGTACTTC
>.|TRBD1|TRBV24-1|TRBJ2-7
CATSDVGTGLDEQYF
TGTGCCACCAGTGATGTGGGGACAGGTCTTGACGAGCAGTACTTC
>.|.|TRBV20-1|TRBJ2-6
CSARKRSGANVLTF
TGCAGTGCCAGAAAGAGATCTGGGGCCAACGTCCTGACTTTC
>many|TRBD1|TRBV28|TRBJ1-6
CASFDRGLNSPLHF
TGTGCCAGCTTCGACAGGGGGTTAAATTCACCCCTCCACTTT
>many|.|TRBV7-7|TRBJ2-3
CASSPRQTSTDTQYF
TGTGCTAGCAGCCCTAGACAGACTAGCACAGATACGCAGTATTTT
>once|TRBD1|TRBV7-9|TRBJ1-2
CASSLVSGTGYGYTF
TGTGCCAGCAGCTTAGTCTCCGGGACAGGGTATGGCTACACCTTC
>.|TRBD1|TRBV10-3|TRBJ1-6
CAIRRQGKNSPLHF
TGTGCCATCAGAAGACAGGGAAAGAATTCACCCCTCCACTTT
>few|.|TRBV2|TRBJ1-2
CASTPQTWDGYTF
TGTGCCAGCACCCCCCAGACGTGGGATGGCTACACCTTC
>.|.|TRBV25-1|TRBJ2-7
CASSARDPSGVNEQYF
TGTGCCAGCAGTGCTAGAGATCCTTCGGGAGTTAACGAGCAGTACTTC
>.|.|TRBV7-8|TRBJ2-7
CASSLAAGSKWSAVRYEQYF
TGTGCCAGCAGCTTAGCGGCCGGGAGCAAGTGGTCGGCAGTGCGCTACGAGCAGTACTTC
>many|.|TRBV7-3|TRBJ2-1
CASSSQGLEQFF
TGTGCCAGCAGCTCTCAGGGTCTTGAGCAGTTCTTC
>.|.|TRBV7-8|TRBJ2-7
CASSLARHEQYF
TGTGCCAGCAGCTTAGCCCGACACGAGCAGTACTTC
>many|.|TRBV12-3/TRBV12-4|TRBJ2-1
CASRPLREEQFF
TGTGCCAGCAGGCCCTTACGGGAAGAGCAGTTCTTC
>.|.|TRBV10-3|TRBJ1-2
CAISVDTNYGYTF
TGTGCCATCAGTGTCGACACTAACTATGGCTACACCTTC
>.|.|TRBV20-1|TRBJ1-2
CSASRAYNNYGYTF
TGCAGTGCTAGCCGGGCCTACAATAACTATGGCTACACCTTC
>few|TRBD2|TRBV24-1|TRBJ2-7
CANLLAGSGDYEQYF
TGTGCCAACCTACTAGCGGGTTCGGGGGACTACGAGCAGTACTTC
>many|.|TRBV7-2|TRBJ2-1
CASSKYGDYNEQFF
TGTGCCAGCAGTAAGTACGGGGACTACAATGAGCAGTTCTTC